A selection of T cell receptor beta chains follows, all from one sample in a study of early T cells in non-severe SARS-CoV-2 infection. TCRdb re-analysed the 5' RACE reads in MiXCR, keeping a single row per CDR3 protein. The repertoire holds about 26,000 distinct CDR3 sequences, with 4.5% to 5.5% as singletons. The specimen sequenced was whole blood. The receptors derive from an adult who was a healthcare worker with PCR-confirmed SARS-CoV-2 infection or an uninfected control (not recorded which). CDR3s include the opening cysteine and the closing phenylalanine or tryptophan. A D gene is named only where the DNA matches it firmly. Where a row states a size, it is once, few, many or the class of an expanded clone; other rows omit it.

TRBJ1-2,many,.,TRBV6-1,TGTGCCAGCAGTGAGTCAGCTAACTATGGCTACACCTTC,CASSESANYGYTF
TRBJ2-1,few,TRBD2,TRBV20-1,TGCAGTGCTAGAGAACACGGGACTAGCGGGGGCAATGAGCAGTTCTTC,CSAREHGTSGGNEQFF
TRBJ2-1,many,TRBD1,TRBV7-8,TGTGCCAGCAGCTTGGGACAGGGGTTGGTGAATGAGCAGTTCTTC,CASSLGQGLVNEQFF
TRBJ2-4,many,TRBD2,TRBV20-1,TGCAGTGCTCTCTTGTTAGCGGGGGGGCAGAAGGGAAACATTCAGTACTTC,CSALLLAGGQKGNIQYF
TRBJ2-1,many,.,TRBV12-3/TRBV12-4,TGTGCCAGCAGTTTGGTGAATGAGCAGTTCTTC,CASSLVNEQFF
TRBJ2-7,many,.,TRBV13,TGTGCCAGCAGCTTAGTACTTGCCTACGAGCAGTACTTC,CASSLVLAYEQYF
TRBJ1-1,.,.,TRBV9,TGTGCCAGCAGCGTAGAAGTCGGGAGACACACTGAAGCTTTCTTT,CASSVEVGRHTEAFF
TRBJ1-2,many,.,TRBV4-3,TGCGCCAGCAGCCAAGTGCGGGCGTCGGAAGGCTACACCTTC,CASSQVRASEGYTF
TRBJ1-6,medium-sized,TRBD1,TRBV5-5,TGTGCCAGCAGCCCCGGGACAGCTAAAAAGAATTCACCCCTCCACTTT,CASSPGTAKKNSPLHF
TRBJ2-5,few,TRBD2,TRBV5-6,TGTGCCAGCAGCTCAGCCAGCGGGGGTGAGACCCAGTACTTC,CASSSASGGETQYF
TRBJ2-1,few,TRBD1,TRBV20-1,TGCAGTGCTACCGACAGGGCCTTGAACAATGAGCAGTTCTTC,CSATDRALNNEQFF
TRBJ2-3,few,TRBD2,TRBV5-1,TGCGCCAGCAGTCCACTAGCGAGCACAGATACGCAGTATTTT,CASSPLASTDTQYF
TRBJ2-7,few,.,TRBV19,TGTGCCAGTAGTCCCGCCAGGGAAGACCACGAGCAGTACTTC,CASSPAREDHEQYF
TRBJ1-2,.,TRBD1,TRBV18,TGTGCCAGCTCACCCGAGACAGGGTGGCCGGATGGCTACACCTTC,CASSPETGWPDGYTF
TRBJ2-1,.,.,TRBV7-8,TGTGCCAGCAGCTTAGCGGGGGAGTCCCATGAGCAGTTCTTC,CASSLAGESHEQFF